This T cell receptor (beta chain) was profiled in a study of T cells expressing NK-cell markers. Study information: Sequencing of TCR beta repertoires drew on sorted CD3+CD56+NKG2C+, CD3+CD56+NKG2C- and CD3+CD56-NKG2C+ T cells. One of eight sequenced donors was HCMV-seronegative; the other seven were seropositive.

Study results and caveats: Top CD8+ clonotypes included the dominant CD3+CD56+NKG2C+ clonotypes in five to seven donors.

For this clonotype: Its antigen is still unknown.

Researchers built TCR beta cDNA using 5'RACE template switching with UMIs. TCRdb derives one entry per CDR3 protein from the 5' RACE reads, leaving out DNA. The sample shows hundreds of thousands of distinct CDR3 sequences, and roughly 5.2% sits with its ten largest clones. Germline V gene data show CDR1 as MDHEN and CDR2 as SYDVKM. The CDR3 is made up of 18 amino acids. This clonotype was sampled from a man aged 18 to 69 in good health. The chain couples TRBV28 to TRBJ2-7; TCRdb's D call, TRBD1, is unchecked because there is no DNA. Sequencing input: blood T cells: a sorted CD56 or NKG2C T cell subset, CD4+ or CD8+ T cells, or bulk PBMC T cells (not recorded which). The chain's CDR3 is CASSYTRTGGANLYEQYF.